This TCR beta chain was obtained from a study of control samples from healthy donors and cancer patients. The data were produced by immunoSEQ multiplex PCR, yet TCRdb's version contains in-frame clones alone and is incomplete. This table has some 120,000 clones, more than 75% appearing once. Germline V gives CDR1 LNHDA, CDR2 SQIVND (reference sequence). The J segment lost 5 bases and the V segment lost 6 bases, leaving 6 bases of the junction unmatched. The CDR3 length is 13 residues. The rearrangement uses TRBV19 and TRBJ1-2; 7 nucleotides agree with TRBD1. The sequence derives from a man aged 40-50 years in good health. Sequenced input: blood. This CDR3 reads CASSSTGRYGYTF. CDR3 DNA sequence: TGTGCCAGTAGCTCGACAGGGAGGTATGGCTACACCTTC.